This T cell receptor (beta chain) was obtained from a study of cytomegalovirus exposure and HLA in healthy donors. Study-level background: A subsequent analysis stated that the 120 or so validation repertoires were run on the same platform as the approximately 700 first-cohort repertoires.

Only a few counts were recorded for this clone. Here immunoSEQ multiplex PCR was the method, and the copy in TCRdb shows in-frame clones only, minus some. Among about 120,000 clones listed, 88% were seen once. The CDR3 runs to 14 residues. Germline V lookup: CDR1 MRHNA, CDR2 SNTAGT. Trimming took off 0 bases at V and 4 bases at J, with 7 bases between the two ends. Sequenced: PBMCs. V usage is TRBV6-4 and J usage is TRBJ2-1; a possible D gene is TRBD2 (5 bases). The receptor was derived from a man between 18 and 35 years old in good health and CMV-seropositive. The CDR3 DNA reads TGTGCCAGCAGTGACTCGAGCGGATACAATGAGCAGTTCTTC. It encodes CASSDSSGYNEQFF.